This T cell receptor (beta chain) is drawn from a study of metastatic and nonmetastatic thyroid tumors. Background on the study: Repertoires from blood and tumor or nodule tissue of malignant and benign thyroid patients were compared.

Per the authors' pipeline: A papillary thyroid cancer distant-metastasis classifier was built from CDR3 differences across clinicopathological groups. TCRdb re-called clones from the PCR reads using MiXCR. The V and J calls come from TCRdb's annotation, not from the publication. The sample shows fewer than 20,000 clones, under 30% of them seen only once. Each patient came to thyroid surgery without any prior treatment (of any kind). This CDR3 is 16 amino acids long. CDR1 and CDR2 (germline): SGHRS, YFSETQ. Trimming took off 3 bases at V and 6 bases at J, with 18 bases between the two ends. This chain uses TRBV5-1 with TRBJ2-2; either TRBD1 or TRBD2 may supply D (6 bases each). This TCR was recovered from a female donor with papillary thyroid cancer or a benign thyroid nodule (not recorded which). Some clones in this sample may be carry-over from other donors' samples. The material sequenced was adjacent normal tissue. CDR3 coding DNA: TGCGCCAGCAGCTCCTGGACTGGCGGGACATCCGGGGAGCTGTTTTTT. The encoded protein is CASSSWTGGTSGELFF.